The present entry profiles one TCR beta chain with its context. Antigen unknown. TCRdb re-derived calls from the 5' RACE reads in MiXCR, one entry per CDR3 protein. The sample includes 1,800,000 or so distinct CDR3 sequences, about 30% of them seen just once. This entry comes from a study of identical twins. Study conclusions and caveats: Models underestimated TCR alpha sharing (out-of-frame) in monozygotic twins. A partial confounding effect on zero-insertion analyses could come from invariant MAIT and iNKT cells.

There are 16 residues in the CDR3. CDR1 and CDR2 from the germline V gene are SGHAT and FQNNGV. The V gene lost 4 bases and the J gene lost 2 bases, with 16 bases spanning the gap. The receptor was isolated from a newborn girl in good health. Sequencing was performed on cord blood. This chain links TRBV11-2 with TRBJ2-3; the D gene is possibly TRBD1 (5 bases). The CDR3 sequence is CASSWGPSEPTDTQYF. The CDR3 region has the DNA TGTGCCAGCAGCTGGGGCCCTTCGGAACCCACAGATACGCAGTATTTT.